The 7 T cell receptor beta chains listed next were all sequenced from one sample in a study of T cell responses to AZD1222 COVID-19 vaccine. TCRdb keeps only in-frame clones here, not all; method: immunoSEQ multiplex PCR. The sample lists 120,000 or so clones; 70% to 90% were seen once. The starting material was peripheral blood, obtained on day 0 of AZD1222 vaccination. These receptors were obtained from an adult in good health.

A few counts support this clone. The chain combines TRBV2 with TRBJ2-1; D is uncertain. V lost 7 bases, J lost 6 bases, and 16 bases lay in between. The CDR3 is 14 amino acids. Per the germline V gene, CDR1 is SNHLY and CDR2 is FYNNEI. CDR3 sequence (DNA): TGTGCCAGCAATGGCTACGATTCCCCCAATGAGCAGTTCTTC. It codes for CASNGYDSPNEQFF.

CDR3 sequence: CASSSERDRSYEQYF. CDR3 DNA: TGTGCCAGCAGTTCGGAGAGGGACCGCTCCTACGAGCAGTACTTC. The J gene is TRBJ2-7, the V gene TRBV6-2 or TRBV6-3; D possibly matches TRBD1 or TRBD2 (5 bases each). V gave up 4 bases and J gave up 0 bases, with 13 bases separating them. Germline V lookup: CDR1 MNHEY, CDR2 SVGEGT. CDR3 length equals 15 residues.

This clone is classed as medium-sized. The V gene is TRBV7-8, the J gene TRBJ2-7; D not resolved. Trimming shortened V by 2 bases and J by 4 bases, and 12 bases separated the two germline ends. The germline CDR1 and CDR2 sequences are SGHVS and FQNEAQ. The CDR3 consists of 14 residues. DNA for the CDR3: TGTGCCAGCAGCTTACGGTATAGTCCGTACGAGCAGTACTTC. This translates into CASSLRYSPYEQYF. Filled out from reference TRBV7-8 and TRBJ2-7, the complete variable domain reads GAGVSQSPRYKVAKRGQDVALRCDPISGHVSLFWYQQALGQGPEFLTYFQNEAQLDKSGLPSDRFFAERPEGSVSTLKIQRTQQEDSAVYLCASSLRYSPYEQYFGPGTRLTVT.

This chain connects TRBV6-5 to TRBJ2-7, with TRBD1 identical over 10 bases. Germline CDR1 MNHEY, CDR2 SVGAGI. There are 16 residues in the CDR3. Unmatched junction bases numbered 9, after V lost 1 base and J lost 6 bases. The CDR3, as DNA: TGTGCCAGCAGTTACTACCCGAGACAGGGGGCGGGCGAGCAGTACTTC. Its protein product is CASSYYPRQGAGEQYF.

The rearrangement links TRBV30 to TRBJ1-6, with D perhaps TRBD1 (6 bases). V lost 5 bases and J 6 bases, leaving 11 bases between the germline ends. Per germline, CDR1 GTSNPN and CDR2 SVGIG (reference sequence). This CDR3 contains 13 residues. CDR3 bases: TGTGCCTGGTTAGGACAGATTAATTCACCCCTCCACTTT. Its protein product is CAWLGQINSPLHF.

The genes are TRBV3-1 (or the pseudogene TRBV3-2) and TRBJ1-1, with 9 bases fitting TRBD1. Germline CDR1 is LGHDT and CDR2 is YNNKEL (reference sequence). This CDR3 region has 14 residues. The ends lost 4 bases at V and 5 bases at J; junction bases unmatched: 5. CDR3 coding DNA: TGTGCCAGCAGCCCAAGGGACAGGGCGACTGAAGCTTTCTTT. Translated, it gives CASSPRDRATEAFF.

V usage is TRBV2 and J usage is TRBJ2-2, with unresolved D. V dropped 6 bases and J dropped 9 bases, with 14 bases sitting between them. Germline V gene lookup returns CDR1 SNHLY and CDR2 FYNNEI. This CDR3 spans 13 amino acids. As DNA, the CDR3 is TGTGCCAGCAGCGACGGAGTGCCCAGGGAGCTGTTTTTT. Translating gives CASSDGVPRELFF.